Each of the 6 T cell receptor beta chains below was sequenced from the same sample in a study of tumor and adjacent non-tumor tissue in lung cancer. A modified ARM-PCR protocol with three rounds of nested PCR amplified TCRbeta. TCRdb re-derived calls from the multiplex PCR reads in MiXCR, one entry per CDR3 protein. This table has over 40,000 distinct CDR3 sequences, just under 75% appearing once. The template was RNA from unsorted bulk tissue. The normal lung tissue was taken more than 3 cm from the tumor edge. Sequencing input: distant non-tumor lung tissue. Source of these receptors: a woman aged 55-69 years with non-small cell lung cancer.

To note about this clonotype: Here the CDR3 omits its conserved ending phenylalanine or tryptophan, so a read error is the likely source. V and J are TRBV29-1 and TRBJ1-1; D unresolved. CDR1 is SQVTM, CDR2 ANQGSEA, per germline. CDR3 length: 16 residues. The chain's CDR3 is CSVEDLKYFMNAEAFL. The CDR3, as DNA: TGCAGCGTTGAAGATCTTAAATACTTCATGAACGCTGAAGCTTTCTTA.

For the CDR3, the DNA is TGTGCCAGCAGCTTCTATTTAAGAGGGAGCAACGAGCAGTACTTC. Residues: CASSFYLRGSNEQYF. The genes are TRBV11-2 and TRBJ2-7; D possibly corresponds to TRBD2 (5 bases). There are 15 residues in the CDR3. Trimming left V 3 bases short and J 5 bases short, with 17 bases between. The V gene's germline CDR1 is SGHAT and CDR2 FQNNGV.

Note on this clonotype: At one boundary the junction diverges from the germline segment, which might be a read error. The CDR3 protein is CAISLESNQPQHF. The CDR3 bases are TGTGCCATCAGCTTAGAAAGCAACCAGCCCCAGCATTTT. The chain employs TRBV11-2 and TRBJ1-5; the D is unclear. Germline V CDR1 and CDR2: SGHAT, FQNNGV. The CDR3 runs to 13 residues. Variable domain in full (rest from reference TRBV11-2 and TRBJ1-5): EAGVAQSPRYKIIEKRQSVAFWCNPISGHATLYWYQQILGQGPKLLIQFQNNGVVDDSQLPKDRFSAERLKGVDSTLKIQPAKLEDSAVYLCAISLESNQPQHFGDGTRLSIL.

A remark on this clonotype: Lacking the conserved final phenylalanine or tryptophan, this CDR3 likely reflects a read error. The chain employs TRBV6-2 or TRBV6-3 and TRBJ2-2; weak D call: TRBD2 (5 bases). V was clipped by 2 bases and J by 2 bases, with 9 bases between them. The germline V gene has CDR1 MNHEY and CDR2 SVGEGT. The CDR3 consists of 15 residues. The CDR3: CASSYTGKNTGELFL. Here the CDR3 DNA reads TGTGCCAGCAGTTACACGGGGAAAAACACCGGGGAGCTGTTTTTA.

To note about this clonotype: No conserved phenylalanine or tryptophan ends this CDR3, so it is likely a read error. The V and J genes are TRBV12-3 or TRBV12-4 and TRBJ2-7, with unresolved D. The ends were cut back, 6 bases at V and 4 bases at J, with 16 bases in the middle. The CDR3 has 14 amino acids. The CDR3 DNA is TGTGCCAGCAGAATACAGAGGTATTCTTACGAGCAGTACTTG. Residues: CASRIQRYSYEQYL.

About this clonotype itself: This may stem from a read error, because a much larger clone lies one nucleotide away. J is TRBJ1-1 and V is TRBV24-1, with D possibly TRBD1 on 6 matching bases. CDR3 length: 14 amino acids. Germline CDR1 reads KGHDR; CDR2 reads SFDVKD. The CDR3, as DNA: TGTGCCACCAGACAGGGTTGGGGGGACACTGAAGCTCTCTTT. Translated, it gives CATRQGWGDTEALF.